These 14 T cell receptor beta chains came from one sample sequenced in a study of TIL therapy for anti-PD-1-resistant metastatic lung cancer (dated by TCRdb to 2020 to 2022). Interpreted using the paper, the time point label stands for: pre-treatment sample, taken before nivolumab and TIL therapy. The baseline tumor samples were excised metastases, mostly pleural nodules or supraclavicular lymph nodes, taken from the same resection that was used to grow TIL. The immunoSEQ v3 hsTCRB kit was used to amplify TCR beta CDR3 regions from genomic DNA through bias-controlled multiplex PCR. TCRdb carries this immuneACCESS record with in-frame sequences only. Its versions omit some clonotypes, under half of them owing to an unresolved V gene in the studies checked, with the rest unexplained. The sample table holds tens of thousands of clones, of which roughly 70% were seen once. Clones ranked in the top ten supply 5.5% to 6% of the sample.

The source was tumor tissue, collected at baseline. These receptors were taken from a person between 30 and 79 years old with non-small cell lung cancer.

The chain employs TRBV25-1 and TRBJ1-2, with D tentatively TRBD1 (6 bases). V was pared by 6 bases and J by 7 bases, with 18 bases between. CDR1 MGHDK and CDR2 SYGVNS come from the germline V gene. The length of the CDR3 is 14 residues. The CDR3 sequence is CASREQGEGFGYTF. CDR3 in DNA: TGTGCCAGCAGAGAACAGGGAGAAGGCTTTGGCTACACCTTC.

This chain links TRBV30 with TRBJ2-3, with TRBD2 matching 12 bases. CDR1 is GTSNPN, CDR2 SVGIG, per germline (reference sequence). V lost 5 bases, J lost 5 bases, and 8 bases stayed unmatched. The CDR3 length is 15 residues. This chain's CDR3 is CAWDRLAGVVDTQYF. The DNA of the CDR3 is TGTGCCTGGGACAGACTAGCGGGGGTGGTAGATACGCAGTATTTT.

The chain has TRBV29-1 and TRBJ2-1; 15 bases fit TRBD2. CDR1 and CDR2 (germline): SQVTM, ANQGSEA. V dropped 1 base and J dropped 6; count of bases not matched to a gene: 10. The CDR3 is made up of 18 amino acids. The CDR3 nucleotides are TGCAGCGTTGAAGGGCCCCCTTGGACTAGCGGGGGGGCCAATGAGCAGTTCTTC. This sequence encodes CSVEGPPWTSGGANEQFF.

The chain uses TRBV9 and TRBJ1-5; weak D call: TRBD1 (5 bases). Between the trimmed V and J ends, which lost 3 bases and 5 bases, there was a span of 15 bases. Germline-derived CDR1 and CDR2 are SGDLS and YYNGEE. The length of the CDR3 is 15 residues. CDR3 residues: CASSGGGGPHQPQHF. The CDR3 DNA reads as TGTGCCAGCAGCGGTGGGGGGGGTCCGCATCAGCCCCAGCATTTT.

J is TRBJ1-2 and V is TRBV7-2; TRBD1 matches 7 bases. V lost 5 bases to trimming and J lost 5 bases; unmatched junction nucleotides: 8. Per germline, CDR1 SGHTA and CDR2 FQGNSA. This CDR3 is 14 amino acids long. The CDR3 nucleotides read TGTGCCAGCAGCCCTGCACAGGGGCGGTATGGCTACACCTTC. Translating it yields CASSPAQGRYGYTF.

This clone was observed a few times. The rearrangement uses TRBV28 and TRBJ2-1; D is perhaps TRBD2 (6 bases). The CDR3 covers 14 residues. Trimming took off 7 bases at V and 4 bases at J, with 14 bases between the two ends. From germline, CDR1 is MDHEN and CDR2 SYDVKM. CDR3 region: CASNKGGPYNEQFF. The CDR3 bases are TGTGCCAGCAATAAAGGAGGGCCTTACAATGAGCAGTTCTTC.

The chain recombines TRBV19 with TRBJ1-1; 8 nucleotides agree with TRBD1. Trimming at V came to 5 bases and at J to 0 bases, leaving 8 bases not matched to a gene. CDR1 is LNHDA, CDR2 SQIVND, per germline (reference sequence). There are 16 residues in the CDR3. CDR3 in amino acids: CASSPRTGLMNTEAFF. The CDR3 DNA follows: TGTGCCAGTAGTCCACGGACAGGGTTAATGAACACTGAAGCTTTCTTT.

V usage is TRBV7-2 and J usage is TRBJ2-3; 10 bases match TRBD2. The length of the CDR3 is 16 residues. Germline assignment: CDR1 SGHTA and CDR2 FQGNSA. V was pared by 1 base and J by 4 bases, with 5 bases of the junction left unmatched. CDR3 sequence (DNA): TGTGCCAGCAGCTTAGGCATTAGCGGGAGGTCAGATACGCAGTATTTT. It translates to CASSLGISGRSDTQYF.

This sequence joins TRBV5-1 and TRBJ1-1; 7 bases are shared with TRBD1. CDR1 SGHRS and CDR2 YFSETQ come from the germline V gene. V lost 5 bases and J lost 0; bases outside the gene matches: 4. CDR3 length: 14 residues. CDR3 DNA: TGCGCCAGCAGATCGGGACAGCTGAACACTGAAGCTTTCTTT. It encodes CASRSGQLNTEAFF. The full variable domain, completed using reference TRBV5-1 and TRBJ1-1, is KAGVTQTPRYLIKTRGQQVTLSCSPISGHRSVSWYQQTPGQGLQFLFEYFSETQRNKGNFPGRFSGRQFSNSRSEMNVSTLELGDSALYLCASRSGQLNTEAFFGQGTRLTVV.

This clone was counted a single time. The chain recombines TRBV7-9 with TRBJ2-5; D possibly corresponds to TRBD2 (5 bases). The CDR3 totals 12 residues. The V end was cut by 5 bases, the J end by 5 bases, with 9 bases between. Germline CDR1 is SEHNR and CDR2 is FQNEAQ (reference sequence). The CDR3 here is CASSERGETQYF. CDR3 in DNA: TGTGCCAGCAGCGAAAGAGGGGAGACCCAGTACTTC.

V usage is TRBV9 and J usage is TRBJ2-5; D remains ambiguous. This CDR3 has 13 residues. CDR1 is SGDLS and CDR2 is YYNGEE in the germline V gene. V gave up 1 base and J gave up 3 bases, with 7 bases separating them. The CDR3 region has the DNA TGTGCCAGCAGCGTATCAGGAAAAGAGACCCAGTACTTC. Translated: CASSVSGKETQYF.

This chain joins TRBV6-5 and TRBJ2-3, with 10 bases identical to TRBD1. The J segment lost 5 bases and the V segment lost 5 bases, leaving 7 bases of the junction unmatched. This CDR3 region has 15 residues. Germline V CDR1 and CDR2: MNHEY, SVGAGI. The CDR3 DNA reads TGTGCCAGCAGTGGAAGGGGACAGGGGATAGATACGCAGTATTTT. It encodes CASSGRGQGIDTQYF.

The chain is built from TRBV29-1 and TRBJ1-1; the match to TRBD1 covers 8 bases. The CDR3 covers 12 residues. The germline CDR1 and CDR2 sequences are SQVTM and ANQGSEA. With 7 bases clipped from V and 4 bases from J, the junction kept 5 bases outside the gene matches. In DNA, the CDR3 is TGCAGCGGTCAGGGGGCGACCACTGAAGCTTTCTTT. Protein product: CSGQGATTEAFF.

The chain employs TRBV19 and TRBJ1-1; D is perhaps TRBD1 (6 bases). Per germline, CDR1 LNHDA and CDR2 SQIVND (reference sequence). The CDR3 spans 15 residues. V lost 7 bases and J 3 bases, leaving 18 bases between the germline ends. CDR3 sequence (DNA): TGTGCCAGTAATCCCCGCGGGGGCCTAGACACTGAAGCTTTCTTT. This sequence encodes CASNPRGGLDTEAFF. The full variable domain, its missing parts supplied by reference TRBV19 and TRBJ1-1, is DGGITQSPKYLFRKEGQNVTLSCEQNLNHDAMYWYRQDPGQGLRLIYYSQIVNDFQKGDIAEGYSVSREKKESFPLTVTSAQKNPTAFYLCASNPRGGLDTEAFFGQGTRLTVV.